The 5 T cell receptor beta chains reported below all come from one sample, sequenced in a study of identifying expanded T cells in peripheral blood. Measured with immunoSEQ multiplex PCR; TCRdb has only the in-frame clones, and not every one. The repertoire holds about 110,000 clones, with 88% as singletons. The sequenced material came from blood. These receptors all come from a person aged 18 to 75 in good health.

This clone was counted once. The chain combines TRBV6-5 with TRBJ2-1; 7 nucleotides align to TRBD2. Germline lookup yields CDR1 MNHEY and CDR2 SVGAGI. The CDR3 runs to 15 residues. The J segment lost 7 bases and the V segment lost 10 bases, leaving 16 bases of the junction unmatched. The CDR3 spells CATQRWAGGGNEQFF. The CDR3 DNA reads as TGTGCCACCCAAAGGTGGGCAGGCGGGGGTAATGAGCAGTTCTTC.

This chain joins TRBV7-3 and TRBJ2-6; no definite D call. The CDR3 covers 14 residues. Trimming shortened V by 1 base and J by 0 bases, and 1 base separated the two germline ends. Germline values: CDR1 SGHTA, CDR2 FQGTGA. CDR3 loop: CASSLNSGANVLTF. The CDR3 bases are TGTGCCAGCAGCTTAAACTCTGGGGCCAACGTCCTGACTTTC.

This clone was recorded only once. The chain combines TRBV18 with TRBJ2-3; D possibly corresponds to TRBD2 (5 bases). CDR3 length: 16 residues. The germline gives CDR1 KGHSH, CDR2 LQKENI. Trimming cost V 0 bases and J 2 bases, with 12 bases left between them. The CDR3 nucleotides read TGTGCCAGCTCACCACCAACCCCGGGAATCACAGATACGCAGTATTTT. Its translation is CASSPPTPGITDTQYF.

This sequence joins TRBV9 and TRBJ2-3, with a weak D call TRBD1 (6 bases). Germline CDR1 is SGDLS and CDR2 is YYNGEE. Trimming removed 0 bases at V and 2 bases at J, with 16 bases between. The CDR3 loop spans 17 amino acids. The CDR3 sequence is CASSVARGGPPTDTQYF. CDR3 coding DNA: TGTGCCAGCAGCGTAGCTCGTGGGGGCCCCCCCACAGATACGCAGTATTTT.

The chain employs TRBV11-3 and TRBJ2-7; unclear D gene. Per germline, CDR1 SGHNT and CDR2 YENEEA. V lost 4 bases to trimming and J lost 0 bases, with 7 bases between them. This CDR3 spans 13 amino acids. In DNA, the CDR3 is TGTGCCAGCAGCTCCTTCAGCTCCTACGAGCAGTACTTC. The encoded protein is CASSSFSSYEQYF. The full variable domain, in which reference TRBV11-3 and TRBJ2-7 provide the parts outside the CDR3, is EAGVVQSPRYKIIEKKQPVAFWCNPISGHNTLYWYLQNLGQGPELLIRYENEEAVDDSQLPKDRFSAERLKGVDSTLKIQPAELGDSAVYLCASSSFSSYEQYFGPGTRLTVT.